What follows are 17 T cell receptor beta chains derived from one specimen sequenced in a study of T cells after somatic rescue of genetic block. Clones were sequenced by immunoSEQ multiplex PCR, and TCRdb holds only the in-frame ones, with some missing. The repertoire has several thousand clones, 80% to 85% of them found once; the top ten carry approximately 24%. Sequencing was done on a sample of peripheral blood mononuclear cells (PBMCs). The receptors were gathered from a boy younger than 18.

This clone is a singleton in its sample. The chain has TRBV7-6 and TRBJ1-2; a weak D match, TRBD1 (6 bases). Per the germline V gene, CDR1 is SGHVS and CDR2 is FNYEAQ. Trimming left V 5 bases short and J 6 bases short, with 10 bases between. The CDR3 runs to 12 residues. CDR3 sequence (DNA): TGTGCCAGCAGCGCCGGGGGGCATGGCTACACCTTC. Its translation: CASSAGGHGYTF. Full variable domain (rest looked up from reference TRBV7-6 and TRBJ1-2): GAGVSQSPRYKVTKRGQDVALRCDPISGHVSLYWYRQALGQGPEFLTYFNYEAQQDKSGLPNDRFSAERPEGSISTLTIQRTEQRDSAMYRCASSAGGHGYTFGSGTRLTVV.

The V and J genes are TRBV28 and TRBJ1-1, with 9 bases aligning to TRBD1. Losses at the gene ends were 7 bases for V and 8 bases for J; bases not matched to a gene: 11. Germline CDR1 is MDHEN and CDR2 is SYDVKM. This CDR3 has 14 residues. The DNA of the CDR3 is TGTGCCAGCAATGAACAGGGGGCTGATGGGGAAGCTTTCTTT. Translation: CASNEQGADGEAFF.

Turning to this clone: This sample also contains other DNA sequences that code for the same CDR3. V and J are TRBV27 and TRBJ2-2, with D perhaps TRBD2 (6 bases). Germline V gives CDR1 MNHEY, CDR2 SMNVEV (reference sequence). Trimming left V 5 bases short and J 4 bases short, with 11 bases between. CDR3 size: 14 residues. CDR3: CASSGLLSTGELFF. CDR3 in DNA: TGTGCCAGCAGTGGACTACTAAGCACCGGGGAGCTGTTTTTT.

This chain joins TRBV19 and TRBJ2-7, with 7 bases identical to TRBD1. The CDR3 spans 13 residues. V shed 4 bases and J 4 bases; nucleotides not matched to a gene: 4. In germline, CDR1 is LNHDA, CDR2 SQIVND (reference sequence). The CDR3 DNA reads as TGTGCCAGTAGTAACAGGGGTGCGTACGAGCAGTACTTC. It encodes CASSNRGAYEQYF.

This rearrangement joins TRBV19 to TRBJ1-5; 12 positions agree with TRBD1. V was pared by 5 bases and J by 2 bases, with 10 bases of the junction left unmatched. Germline V lookup: CDR1 LNHDA, CDR2 SQIVND (reference sequence). The CDR3 runs 18 residues. Written as DNA, the CDR3 is TGTGCCAGTAGTCAGCCGGGACAGGGGGCGAGGGGCAATCAGCCCCAGCATTTT. It is translated as CASSQPGQGARGNQPQHF.

By its share, this clone is medium-sized (0.01 to 0.1%). The chain has TRBV5-1 and TRBJ1-3, with 9 bases fitting TRBD1. The V and J ends lost 1 base and 8 bases, in that order; junction bases with no gene match: 4. The CDR3 totals 14 residues. Germline V CDR1 and CDR2: SGHRS, YFSETQ. CDR3 bases: TGCGCCAGCAGCTTGACAGGGGGCCGGGACACCATATATTTT. Protein product: CASSLTGGRDTIYF.

The gene calls are TRBV15 and TRBJ2-3; D remains ambiguous. The germline CDR1 and CDR2 sequences are LNHNV and YYDKDF (reference sequence). CDR3 length equals 11 residues. Trimming pared 3 bases from V and 6 bases from J, leaving 4 bases between. CDR3: CATSSIDTQYF. As DNA, the CDR3 is TGTGCCACCAGCAGCATTGATACGCAGTATTTT.

CDR3 DNA sequence: TGTGCCAGCAGTGAATCGACGGGGGGCTGGGGTAATGAAAAACTGTTTTTT. It translates to CASSESTGGWGNEKLFF. The chain combines TRBV6-1 with TRBJ1-4, with D possibly TRBD1 on 6 matching bases. In germline, CDR1 is MNHNS, CDR2 SASEGT. The length of the CDR3 is 17 residues. Trimming removed 2 bases at V and 4 bases at J, with 17 bases between.

This chain connects TRBV28 to TRBJ2-1; possible D gene TRBD2, 6 bases. This CDR3 has 15 residues. V lost 7 bases to trimming and J lost 2 bases, with 15 bases between them. Germline V gene lookup returns CDR1 MDHEN and CDR2 SYDVKM. CDR3 bases: TGTGCCAGCACCCTGGGAGGTTCGACCTACAATGAGCAGTTCTTC. As protein: CASTLGGSTYNEQFF. The full variable domain, completed using reference TRBV28 and TRBJ2-1, is DVKVTQSSRYLVKRTGEKVFLECVQDMDHENMFWYRQDPGLGLRLIYFSYDVKMKEKGDIPEGYSVSREKKERFSLILESASTNQTSMYLCASTLGGSTYNEQFFGPGTRLTVL.

With respect to this clone: A read error likely explains this, since a far larger clone differs by one base. The chain recombines TRBV7-4 with TRBJ2-3, with 9 bases matching TRBD1. V shed 5 bases and J 4 bases; nucleotides not matched to a gene: 7. The CDR3 sequence is 15 residues long. Germline loops: CDR1 SGHVT, CDR2 SQSDAQ. The CDR3 spells CASSQGQGLADTQYF. The CDR3 DNA reads as TGTGCCAGCAGCCAGGGACAGGGACTGGCAGATACGCAGTATTTT.

The chain combines TRBV6-6 with TRBJ2-7; tentatively, D is TRBD1 (6 bases). CDR1 and CDR2 from the germline V gene are MNHNY and SVGAGI (reference sequence). CDR3 length: 15 residues. V lost 6 bases, J lost 6 bases, and 21 bases lay in between. The CDR3 DNA reads as TGTGCCAGCAGAGCCACAGGGCGGAATGGAATCGAGCAGTACTTC. Translating it yields CASRATGRNGIEQYF.

The chain's CDR3 is CASSSIRGHENTEAFF. In DNA form, the CDR3 reads TGTGCCAGCAGCTCCATAAGGGGGCACGAGAACACTGAAGCTTTCTTT. This rearrangement joins TRBV11-2 to TRBJ1-1; 7 bases match TRBD1. The ends lost 4 bases at V and 1 base at J; junction bases unmatched: 9. Germline V gene sequence: CDR1 SGHAT, CDR2 FQNNGV. This CDR3 region has 16 residues.

V gene TRBV7-9 combines with J gene TRBJ2-3; maybe TRBD2 (7 bases). V was clipped by 4 bases and J by 5 bases, with 19 bases between them. This CDR3 contains 16 residues. CDR1 is SEHNR, CDR2 FQNEAQ, per germline (reference sequence). This chain's CDR3 is CASSSPGGRLKDTQYF. In DNA, the CDR3 is TGTGCCAGCAGCTCACCCGGGGGGCGTCTTAAAGATACGCAGTATTTT.

This clone is a singleton in its sample. The chain combines TRBV29-1 with TRBJ2-2; D uncertain. Deletions cut 5 bases from V and 2 bases from J, with 9 bases between. Germline loops: CDR1 SQVTM, CDR2 ANQGSEA. CDR3 size: 13 residues. This CDR3 is CSVMQSNTGELFF. As DNA, the CDR3 is TGCAGCGTTATGCAGAGTAACACCGGGGAGCTGTTTTTT.

The rearrangement links TRBV5-1 to TRBJ2-7, with D perhaps assigned TRBD1 or TRBD2 (5 bases each). The CDR3 totals 16 residues. The germline V gene encodes CDR1 SGHRS and CDR2 YFSETQ. Between the trimmed V and J ends, which lost 0 bases and 3 bases, there was a span of 16 bases. As DNA, the CDR3 is TGCGCCAGCAGCTTGGCCGGGACGGCGGCTGTCTACGAGCAGTACTTC. Its protein product is CASSLAGTAAVYEQYF.

This clone was recorded only once. V and J are TRBV9 and TRBJ2-2; D might be TRBD1 (5 bases). Trimming left V 0 bases short and J 1 base short, with 7 bases between. The CDR3 covers 15 residues. CDR1 and CDR2 from the germline V gene are SGDLS and YYNGEE. CDR3 protein: CASSVGTRNTGELFF. Written as DNA, the CDR3 is TGTGCCAGCAGCGTAGGGACAAGGAACACCGGGGAGCTGTTTTTT.

V usage is TRBV28 and J usage is TRBJ1-6, with 8 bases identical to TRBD1. Losses at the gene ends were 5 bases for V and 7 bases for J; bases not matched to a gene: 4. The germline V gene has CDR1 MDHEN and CDR2 SYDVKM. CDR3 length: 14 amino acids. CDR3 coding DNA: TGTGCCAGCAGTCCTTACAGGGGGAATTCACCCCTCCACTTT. Translated: CASSPYRGNSPLHF.